Shown below are 22 T cell receptor beta chains from a single sample sequenced in a study of T cell responses to AZD1222 COVID-19 vaccine. Assay: immunoSEQ multiplex PCR; the TCRdb copy retains only in-frame clones and omits some. The table records 95,000 to 100,000 clones, roughly nine tenths of them present only once. The sample in question was peripheral blood, obtained on day 0 of AZD1222 vaccination. The source of these receptors is an adult in good health.

The gene calls are TRBV12-3 or TRBV12-4 and TRBJ1-5; possibly TRBD1 for D (5 bases). The CDR3 contains 13 residues. V was trimmed by 5 bases and J by 2 bases, leaving 7 bases between them. DNA for the CDR3: TGTGCCAGCAGTGAACAGGGCAATCAGCCCCAGCATTTT. Its protein is CASSEQGNQPQHF.

J is TRBJ1-1 and V is TRBV14; no clear D gene. With 2 bases removed from V and 2 bases from J, the gap between germline ends came to 18 bases. In germline, CDR1 is SGHDN, CDR2 FVKESK. The CDR3 is made up of 17 amino acids. The CDR3 nucleotides read TGTGCCAGCAGCCAACCAGGCTCCTTTCCACTTAACACTGAAGCTTTCTTT. It specifies CASSQPGSFPLNTEAFF.

The rearrangement joins TRBV2 to TRBJ1-2; no clear D gene. Trimming removed 3 bases from V and 8 bases from J, with 22 bases in between. Germline values: CDR1 SNHLY, CDR2 FYNNEI. The length of the CDR3 is 16 residues. As DNA, the CDR3 is TGTGCCAGCAGTGAGTCCTCCCCCCGGGTAAGGAGCGGCTACACCTTC. It codes for CASSESSPRVRSGYTF.

This clone is a singleton in its sample. This sequence joins TRBV2 and TRBJ1-5; D gene unclear. With 2 bases removed from V and 3 bases from J, the gap between germline ends came to 5 bases. Germline loops: CDR1 SNHLY, CDR2 FYNNEI. The CDR3 loop spans 13 amino acids. CDR3 loop: CASSESYNQPQHF. In DNA form, the CDR3 reads TGTGCCAGCAGTGAATCTTACAATCAGCCCCAGCATTTT.

The chain couples TRBV7-2 to TRBJ1-1; 7 bases line up with TRBD1. J was trimmed by 4 bases and V by 5 bases; bases with no gene match: 4. The CDR3 is 13 residues long. Germline V gene sequence: CDR1 SGHTA, CDR2 FQGNSA. The CDR3 loop reads CASSPTGPTEAFF. CDR3 DNA: TGTGCCAGCAGCCCGACAGGGCCCACTGAAGCTTTCTTT.

This chain joins TRBV28 and TRBJ1-5; 11 nucleotides align to TRBD1. V lost 8 bases, J lost 2 bases, and 8 bases stayed unmatched. From germline, CDR1 is MDHEN and CDR2 SYDVKM. CDR3 length: 16 amino acids. The DNA for the CDR3 is TGTGCCAGCCGAGGACAGGGGGCGGTAGGCAATCAGCCCCAGCATTTT. Amino acids: CASRGQGAVGNQPQHF.

V gene TRBV11-2 combines with J gene TRBJ1-1, with D maybe TRBD1 (5 bases). Deletions cut 3 bases from V and 2 bases from J, with 13 bases between. The CDR3 length is 15 residues. CDR1 SGHAT and CDR2 FQNNGV come from the germline V gene. The CDR3 protein is CASSFDPRGNTEAFF. The CDR3 region has the DNA TGTGCCAGCAGCTTCGATCCAAGGGGAAACACTGAAGCTTTCTTT.

The genes are TRBV19 and TRBJ1-3; perhaps TRBD1 as D (5 bases). The CDR3 totals 15 residues. V was clipped by 3 bases and J by 2 bases, with 11 bases between them. The germline V gene has CDR1 LNHDA and CDR2 SQIVND (reference sequence). The CDR3 nucleotides are TGTGCCAGTAGTATCTGGGCAGGGACTGGAAACACCATATATTTT. Protein product: CASSIWAGTGNTIYF.

A few counts support this clone. The sample holds other DNA sequences that translate to the same CDR3. V is TRBV9 and J is TRBJ2-7; 10 bases are a match to TRBD1. CDR3 length equals 14 residues. Germline trimming cut 3 bases from V and 3 bases from J; bases unmatched to any gene: 3. CDR1 is SGDLS, CDR2 YYNGEE, per germline. CDR3 loop: CASSAGTGVYEQYF. CDR3 DNA sequence: TGTGCCAGCAGCGCCGGGACAGGGGTCTACGAGCAGTACTTC.

V and J are TRBV4-3 and TRBJ2-6; D uncertain. This CDR3 contains 14 residues. Trimming removed 6 bases at V and 2 bases at J, with 8 bases between. From germline, CDR1 is LGHNA and CDR2 YSLEER. The CDR3 sequence is CASSRVTGANVLTF. Here the CDR3 DNA reads TGCGCCAGCAGTCGGGTAACTGGGGCCAACGTCCTGACTTTC.

The rearrangement joins TRBV20-1 to TRBJ1-1, with D possibly being TRBD1 (5 bases). The CDR3 contains 11 residues. Between the trimmed V and J ends, which lost 6 bases and 8 bases, there was a span of 13 bases. Per germline, CDR1 DFQATT and CDR2 SNEGSKA (reference sequence). The CDR3 spells CSAPDRTEAFF. The CDR3 nucleotides read TGCAGTGCCCCCGACCGGACAGAAGCTTTCTTT.

V gene TRBV6-5 combines with J gene TRBJ2-1; tentatively, D is TRBD2 (5 bases). CDR1 is MNHEY, CDR2 SVGAGI, per germline. The CDR3 contains 15 residues. Trimming cost V 0 bases and J 8 bases, with 14 bases left between them. CDR3 protein: CASSYSSLAGYEQFF. CDR3 nucleotide sequence: TGTGCCAGCAGTTACTCGAGTCTAGCTGGGTATGAGCAGTTCTTC.

The V and J genes are TRBV24-1 and TRBJ1-5; no clear D gene. The V end lost 4 bases, the J end lost 1 base, and 19 bases lay between the germline ends. This CDR3 has 18 residues. Germline lookup yields CDR1 KGHDR and CDR2 SFDVKD. The CDR3 nucleotides read TGTGCCACCAGTGACCCGGACGGATCTCAAGGGAGCAATCAGCCCCAGCATTTT. Protein: CATSDPDGSQGSNQPQHF.

CDR3 protein: CASSLEDTGYTF. The DNA for the CDR3 is TGTGCCAGCAGCTTAGAGGACACCGGCTACACCTTC. The gene calls are TRBV13 and TRBJ1-2; TRBD1 is a possible D gene (5 bases). Looked up from germline, CDR1 is PRHDT and CDR2 is FYEKMQ (reference sequence). The V and J ends lost 1 base and 8 bases respectively, with 8 bases between them. The CDR3 contains 12 residues.

The rearrangement uses TRBV18 and TRBJ2-1, with D possibly TRBD2 on 7 matching bases. The CDR3 has 14 residues. V lost 5 bases and J 4 bases, leaving 12 bases between the germline ends. From germline, CDR1 is KGHSH and CDR2 LQKENI. CDR3 DNA: TGTGCCAGCTCAACGGGGGGCCAATACAATGAGCAGTTCTTC. This codes for CASSTGGQYNEQFF.

This chain links TRBV9 with TRBJ1-5; unclear D gene. The V gene lost 4 bases and the J gene lost 0 bases, with 17 bases spanning the gap. This CDR3 contains 17 residues. The germline CDR1 and CDR2 sequences are SGDLS and YYNGEE. The CDR3 reads CASSPRYSLYSNQPQHF. CDR3 coding DNA: TGTGCCAGCAGCCCCCGATACAGTCTATATAGCAATCAGCCCCAGCATTTT.

J is TRBJ2-7 and V is TRBV7-9, with TRBD2 matching 13 bases. CDR1 SEHNR and CDR2 FQNEAQ come from the germline V gene (reference sequence). The CDR3 is 18 residues long. Trimming cost V 1 base and J 0 bases; bases outside gene matches: 6. For the CDR3, the DNA is TGTGCCAGCAGCTTAGGACTAGCGGGAGGCCCAAGCTCCTACGAGCAGTACTTC. Protein product: CASSLGLAGGPSSYEQYF.

The chain carries TRBV12-3 or TRBV12-4 and TRBJ1-6, with TRBD1 as a possible D gene (5 bases). With 4 bases removed from V and 14 bases from J, the gap between germline ends came to 9 bases. CDR3 length: 11 amino acids. For the CDR3, the DNA is TGTGCCAGCAGTTCGACAGAGACCCTCCACTTT. Protein: CASSSTETLHF.

This clone occurred once. V and J are TRBV24-1 and TRBJ2-2, with 9 bases matching TRBD1. Unmatched junction bases numbered 5, after V lost 0 bases and J lost 7 bases. CDR3 length: 16 amino acids. The germline V gene encodes CDR1 KGHDR and CDR2 SFDVKD. For the CDR3, the DNA is TGTGCCACCAGTGATTTGCGTGGGACAGGGATCGGGGAGCTGTTTTTT. Translation: CATSDLRGTGIGELFF.

This chain uses TRBV6-5 with TRBJ2-5, with D hard to call. With 6 bases removed from V and 5 bases from J, the gap between germline ends came to 7 bases. The CDR3 length is 11 residues. Per the germline V gene, CDR1 is MNHEY and CDR2 is SVGAGI. Here the CDR3 DNA reads TGTGCCAGCAGGGCCTTGGAGACCCAGTACTTC. It yields the protein CASRALETQYF.

This clone has a handful of counts. J is TRBJ1-1 and V is TRBV7-2; tentative D call: TRBD1 (5 bases). Deletions cut 5 bases from V and 8 bases from J, with 24 bases between. CDR3 length: 16 amino acids. The V gene's germline CDR1 is SGHTA and CDR2 FQGNSA. CDR3 sequence: CASSPRTLEVGPEAFF. CDR3 DNA: TGTGCCAGCAGCCCTAGGACACTAGAGGTGGGACCAGAAGCTTTCTTT.

The V call is TRBV10-3, the J call TRBJ2-5; the D gene is possibly TRBD2 (5 bases). The CDR3 contains 16 residues. CDR1 and CDR2 (germline): ENHRY, SYGVKD. Trimming took 4 bases from V and 1 from J, leaving 16 bases between them. The CDR3 sequence: CAISGEDYWGQETQYF. DNA of the CDR3: TGTGCCATCAGTGGTGAAGACTACTGGGGCCAAGAGACCCAGTACTTC.